This T cell receptor (beta chain) was sequenced in a study of cytomegalovirus exposure and HLA in healthy donors. Study overall: Most donors, less than 85% of a few hundred genotyped, fell in the Caucasian-associated ancestry cluster.

Whole-study results and caveats: The study put roughly 160 TCR beta chains on its list as cytomegalovirus-associated.

The study ran its PCR with 60 Vbeta and 13 Jbeta primers. Here immunoSEQ multiplex PCR was the method, and the copy in TCRdb shows in-frame clones only, minus some. The table records some 180,000 clones, roughly 80% of them present only once. This clone has just a few counts. What it binds is not known. Trimming removed 2 bases from V and 4 bases from J, with 17 bases in between. CDR3 length: 16 amino acids. Per germline, CDR1 MNHNS and CDR2 SASEGT. This clonotype originated in a woman in her late teens or twenties in good health and CMV-seronegative. Sequenced sample: PBMCs. The chain joins TRBV6-1 to TRBJ1-2; D might be TRBD1 (6 bases). CDR3 sequence (DNA): TGTGCCAGCAGTGAACGAAGACAGGCGTCGGGCTATGGCTACACCTTC. Translating gives CASSERRQASGYGYTF.